This entry features one T cell receptor beta chain sequence. Its antigen is not known. This entry comes from a study of T cells in Graves' hyperthyroidism and ophthalmopathy. Study conclusions and caveats: The model forecast ophthalmopathy, anticipating it by a median around 6.5 months before onset. From stable hyperthyroidism, ophthalmopathy was set apart by a 13 V-J model.

The source material, RNA transcripts, was used to amplify TCR beta CDR3 regions. Carried out on the TCR CDR3, a first-round RT-PCR used the HTBI primer set. TCRdb reprocessed the multiplex PCR reads with MiXCR, giving one entry per CDR3 protein. The sample holds 600,000 to 650,000 distinct CDR3 sequences, roughly 17% seen once. Across 18 months, stable Graves' hyperthyroidism was marked by no progression to ophthalmopathy. CDR1 is MNHEY, CDR2 SMNVEV, per germline (reference sequence). The V gene end was trimmed by 1 base and the J gene end by 6 bases; junction bases not matched to a gene: 9. The CDR3 totals 15 residues.

The chain employs TRBV27 and TRBJ2-7; the match to TRBD2 covers 7 bases. The clonotype was recovered from a woman in her 30s with Graves' hyperthyroidism. Sequencing was performed on blood. DNA for the CDR3: TGTGCCAGCAGTTTATACAGCGGGACCTTAACCGAGCAGTACTTC. This codes for CASSLYSGTLTEQYF.